Listed below are T cell receptor beta chains from one sample, sequenced in a study of T cell responses to AZD1222 COVID-19 vaccine. The method was immunoSEQ multiplex PCR; TCRdb's version includes in-frame clones alone and lacks a portion of them. The top ten hold 0.8% to 1.1% of the sample, which has 120,000 or so clones, about 92% seen once. The specimen was peripheral blood, collected on day 0 of AZD1222 vaccination. The receptors here all came from an adult in good health. The CDR3 runs from the conserved cysteine through the conserved F or W.

j_call	v_call	cdr3_aa
TRBJ2-7	TRBV28	CASRGRYEQYF
TRBJ1-2	TRBV9	CASSVDNLNYGYTF
TRBJ1-5	TRBV6-5	CASREGQRDQPQHF
TRBJ1-5	TRBV12-5	CASGLVGGEDRVGPQHF
TRBJ1-1	TRBV27	CASSLSGMNTEAFF
TRBJ2-7	TRBV27	CASSSHRFYEQYF
TRBJ2-7	TRBV6-6	CASQGQGSTYEQYF
TRBJ1-5	TRBV9	CASSAGGRAGQPQHF
TRBJ2-2	TRBV30	CAWSVPTPGDITGELFF
TRBJ1-2	TRBV7-3	CASSLQGGVGYTF
TRBJ2-6	TRBV3-1/TRBV3-2	CASSRYGANVLTF
TRBJ2-7	TRBV3-1/TRBV3-2	CASSRQGTHEQYF
TRBJ2-2	TRBV9	CASSPQANTGELFF
TRBJ2-7	TRBV3-1/TRBV3-2	CASSRLQGAEQYF
TRBJ2-5	TRBV28	CASIEAGGARETQYF
TRBJ1-5	TRBV7-2	CASSLWGYGNQPQHF
TRBJ2-1	TRBV28	CASSGLFSYNEQFF
TRBJ2-2	TRBV5-4	CASSATGELFF
TRBJ2-2	TRBV3-1/TRBV3-2	CASSQPRGTQNTGELFF
TRBJ2-1	TRBV6-6	CASSYSAAGVYNEQFF
TRBJ2-3	TRBV12-2	CASRKLGGTGDTQYF
TRBJ2-7	TRBV6-2/TRBV6-3	CASSYPDQSYEQYF
TRBJ2-3	TRBV5-1	CASSSAGWVTDTQYF
TRBJ2-7	TRBV5-8	CASSKGEGWSSYEQYF
TRBJ1-1	TRBV18	CASSSNGGSNTEAFF
TRBJ1-1	TRBV7-6	CASSLTGGEEAFF
TRBJ1-2	TRBV7-9	CASSLTGGYGYTF
TRBJ1-1	TRBV4-2	CASSQEPVRSGRGNTEAFF
TRBJ2-3	TRBV9	CASSVGGGGFTDTQYF
TRBJ2-2	TRBV2	CASRDLAGDTGELFF
TRBJ2-7	TRBV21-1	CASSKIEDRSYEQYF
TRBJ1-1	TRBV27	CASRTLWRNTEAFF
TRBJ2-1	TRBV5-1	CASSLPGANEQFF
TRBJ1-4	TRBV7-9	CASSLTRVDPTNEKLFF
TRBJ1-6	TRBV27	CASSLEFGGWFFGSNSPLHF
TRBJ2-7	TRBV27	CASSPFPWSEQYF
TRBJ2-7	TRBV4-1	CASSQAAGGYEQYF
TRBJ2-7	TRBV19	CASSAFFLAGGYEQYF
TRBJ1-2	TRBV25-1	CASSHWDTDYGYTF
TRBJ2-2	TRBV13	CASSFFRTGVSIIGSGELFF
TRBJ2-2	TRBV7-3	CASSLGANTGELFF
TRBJ2-1	TRBV2	CASSGGLIRVNEQFF
TRBJ2-5	TRBV5-6	CASSRRVIHQETQYF
TRBJ1-1	TRBV28	CASSLFAPNTEAFF
TRBJ1-2	TRBV6-4	CASSDGEGYTF
TRBJ2-3	TRBV12-2	CASRLGLAGDRTDTQYF
TRBJ2-1	TRBV11-2	CASSLDLWREGYNEQFF
TRBJ2-7	TRBV29-1	CSVELGPGYEQYF
TRBJ1-1	TRBV7-9	CASSLESRHTEAFF
TRBJ2-1	TRBV9	CASSVGQGRDNEQFF
TRBJ2-7	TRBV5-5	CASSLDSGHEQYF
TRBJ2-7	TRBV6-5	CASSPQTGSYEQYF
TRBJ1-4	TRBV27	CASSLTITGRGVGEKLFF
TRBJ2-1	TRBV20-1	CSANRGYEQFF
TRBJ2-7	TRBV6-1	CASSEEVQGGPYEQYF
TRBJ1-4	TRBV11-2	CASSPNIGAASIEKLFF